These 28 T cell receptor beta chains were all obtained from the same sample, sequenced in a study of blood T cells in healthy people across ages. The authors ran a second PCR of 7 to 11 cycles using a sample-barcoded 5' primer and a J-beta primer mix. TCRdb analysed the 5' RACE reads with MiXCR anew, one entry per CDR3 protein. The sample includes approximately 820,000 distinct CDR3 sequences, under 45% of them seen just once. The specimen sequenced was blood. The receptors stem from a man between 60 and 70 years old in good health.

The chain links TRBV6-6 to TRBJ2-1, with D possibly being TRBD1 (5 bases). V lost 2 bases and J lost 6, with 14 bases in between. The germline gives CDR1 MNHNY, CDR2 SVGAGI (reference sequence). This CDR3 is 15 amino acids long. CDR3: CASSYAAGIGNEQFF. The CDR3 region has the DNA TGTGCCAGCAGTTACGCGGCAGGGATAGGCAATGAGCAGTTCTTC.

A word on this clonotype: With a much larger clone just one base away, this may be a read error. The chain carries TRBV7-9 and TRBJ2-4, with D uncertain. The J call may not be correct, given that the DNA end is closer to TRBJ2-7. CDR1 and CDR2 (germline): SEHNR, FQNEAQ (reference sequence). The CDR3 is 14 amino acids. The CDR3: CAGSRPPWAYEQYF. DNA for the CDR3: TGTGCCGGCAGCCGACCACCGTGGGCCTACGAGCAGTACTTC.

The chain couples TRBV10-3 to TRBJ2-1, with 7 bases fitting TRBD1. CDR1 and CDR2 from the germline V gene are ENHRY and SYGVKD. This CDR3 has 14 residues. J lost 0 bases, V lost 8 bases, and 4 bases had no gene match. As DNA, the CDR3 is TGTGCCATCGAGGGGGACAGCTCCTACAATGAGCAGTTCTTC. Translation gives CAIEGDSSYNEQFF.

This clonotype has only a few counts. The chain employs TRBV27 and TRBJ1-2; D is undetermined. The germline V and J ends were trimmed by 6 bases and 6 bases, with 20 bases remaining between them. The CDR3 sequence is 15 residues long. CDR1 and CDR2 (germline): MNHEY, SMNVEV (reference sequence). DNA of the CDR3: TGTGCCAGCAGCACCTTTTGGGGTTCGGAGAATGGCTACACCTTC. Its translation: CASSTFWGSENGYTF.

The rearrangement uses TRBV19 and TRBJ2-1, with a possible D match to TRBD1 (5 bases). The germline gives CDR1 LNHDA, CDR2 SQIVND (reference sequence). CDR3 length: 12 residues. The ends were cut back, 4 bases at V and 10 bases at J, with 11 bases in the middle. This CDR3 is CASSKRGEEQFF. CDR3 sequence (DNA): TGTGCCAGTAGTAAAAGGGGTGAAGAGCAGTTCTTC. Filled out from reference TRBV19 and TRBJ2-1, the complete variable domain reads DGGITQSPKYLFRKEGQNVTLSCEQNLNHDAMYWYRQDPGQGLRLIYYSQIVNDFQKGDIAEGYSVSREKKESFPLTVTSAQKNPTAFYLCASSKRGEEQFFGPGTRLTVL.

This clonotype was seen more than once but under ten times. The CDR3 loop reads CASSPDPGLAGGLRTDTQYF. The CDR3 DNA sequence: TGCGCCAGCAGCCCGGATCCGGGACTAGCGGGGGGGCTTCGCACAGATACGCAGTATTTT. The V gene is TRBV5-1, the J gene TRBJ2-3; 16 positions match TRBD2. The germline V gene encodes CDR1 SGHRS and CDR2 YFSETQ. V shed 4 bases, J shed 1 base, and the junction held 12 bases outside the gene matches. This CDR3 has 20 amino acids.

This clonotype was detected once. V gene TRBV2 combines with J gene TRBJ2-5; no reliable D call. Germline assignment: CDR1 SNHLY and CDR2 FYNNEI. V lost 3 bases, J lost 11 bases, and 13 bases lay in between. CDR3 size: 12 residues. The CDR3 here is CASSELSGEQYF. CDR3 nucleotides: TGTGCCAGCAGTGAGTTATCGGGTGAGCAGTACTTC. Full variable domain (rest looked up from reference TRBV2 and TRBJ2-5): EPEVTQTPSHQVTQMGQEVILRCVPISNHLYFYWYRQILGQKVEFLVSFYNNEISEKSEIFDDQFSVERPDGSNFTLKIRSTKLEDSAMYFCASSELSGEQYFGPGTRLLVL.

The J gene is TRBJ2-3, the V gene TRBV6-2 or TRBV6-3, with unresolved D. Trimming removed 2 bases from V and 10 bases from J, with 16 bases in between. The CDR3 runs to 14 residues. Germline CDR1 reads MNHEY; CDR2 reads SVGEGT. The CDR3 coding sequence is TGTGCCAGCAGTTACAAATCCGCTAGTGGTGCGCAGTATTTT. Translating gives CASSYKSASGAQYF.

V is TRBV30 and J is TRBJ1-2, with D tentatively TRBD1 (5 bases). From germline, CDR1 is GTSNPN and CDR2 SVGIG (reference sequence). The CDR3 is 17 residues long. Trimming shortened V by 1 base and J by 3 bases, and 21 bases separated the two germline ends. CDR3 in DNA: TGTGCCTGGAGTGGAGCCGGCGGCGGGAGGGGACACTATGGCTACACCTTC. Its translation is CAWSGAGGGRGHYGYTF.

This chain links TRBV3-1 with TRBJ2-7; 8 bases fit TRBD2. The better agreement between TRBJ2-5 and the DNA end casts doubt on the J call. The CDR3 totals 20 residues. Germline CDR1 LGHDT, CDR2 YNNKEL (reference sequence). The CDR3: CASSQGYNTQTSAAPETQYF. CDR3 DNA sequence: TGTGCCAGCAGCCAAGGCTACAATACCCAGACTAGCGCCGCGCCCGAGACCCAGTACTTC.

CDR3 residues: CASSPHQAANQPQHF. The CDR3 region has the DNA TGTGCCAGCAGCCCCCATCAGGCAGCAAATCAGCCCCAGCATTTT. The rearrangement joins TRBV12-3 or TRBV12-4 to TRBJ1-5; no definite D call. V dropped 6 bases and J dropped 4 bases, with 16 bases sitting between them. This CDR3 is built from 15 residues.

The chain employs TRBV6-2 or TRBV6-3 and TRBJ1-5; TRBD1 aligns across 8 bases. Germline lookup yields CDR1 MNHEY and CDR2 SVGEGT. Trimming removed 7 bases from V and 7 bases from J; junction bases left unmatched: 15. The CDR3 runs to 16 residues. CDR3 DNA: TGTGCCAGCACCCCACACATTGACAGGGGAGGACAGCCCCAGCATTTT. As protein: CASTPHIDRGGQPQHF.

This rearrangement joins TRBV14 to TRBJ2-5; possible D gene TRBD2, 6 bases. V lost 1 base and J 2 bases, leaving 11 bases between the germline ends. The CDR3 is 15 residues long. Germline V gene sequence: CDR1 SGHDN, CDR2 FVKESK. CDR3 sequence: CASSQVRGPQETQYF. The CDR3 region has the DNA TGTGCCAGCAGCCAAGTGCGGGGACCACAAGAGACCCAGTACTTC.

This sequence joins TRBV7-8 and TRBJ1-2, with TRBD1 identical over 9 bases. The germline V gene encodes CDR1 SGHVS and CDR2 FQNEAQ. CDR3 length: 14 residues. With V trimmed by 4 bases and J by 8 bases, 8 bases remained unmatched. In DNA, the CDR3 is TGTGCCAGCAGCTGGACCCGGGACAGGGAAGGCTACACCTTC. Its translation: CASSWTRDREGYTF.

The chain carries TRBV5-1 and TRBJ2-7; D possibly corresponds to TRBD1 (8 bases). Between the trimmed V and J ends, which lost 2 bases and 2 bases, there was a span of 11 bases. CDR1 SGHRS and CDR2 YFSETQ come from the germline V gene. The CDR3 spans 14 residues. CDR3 sequence: CASSLQGGPYEQYF. The CDR3 DNA follows: TGCGCCAGCAGCTTACAGGGGGGGCCCTACGAGCAGTACTTC.

There are a few counts of this clonotype. V usage is TRBV12-3 or TRBV12-4 and J usage is TRBJ2-7; D is possibly TRBD1 (6 bases). The CDR3 extends over 13 amino acids. V lost 4 bases and J lost 4, with 11 bases in between. The CDR3 nucleotides are TGTGCCAGCAGTTCCCGGGACATATACGAGCAGTACTTC. Amino acids: CASSSRDIYEQYF.

This clonotype has only a few counts. V and J are TRBV6-2 or TRBV6-3 and TRBJ2-7; 11 bases line up with TRBD2. The J segment lost 2 bases and the V segment lost 5 bases, leaving 5 bases of the junction unmatched. The CDR3 covers 15 residues. CDR1 and CDR2 (germline): MNHEY, SVGEGT. As DNA, the CDR3 is TGTGCCAGCAGTCCTTCTAGCGGGGGGACCTACGAGCAGTACTTC. Encoded protein: CASSPSSGGTYEQYF.

The gene calls are TRBV6-2 or TRBV6-3 and TRBJ2-5; 7 bases line up with TRBD1. Germline CDR1 and CDR2: MNHEY and SVGEGT. This CDR3 has 14 amino acids. J was trimmed by 1 base and V by 6 bases; bases with no gene match: 5. The CDR3 reads CASREQGPQETQYF. CDR3 coding DNA: TGTGCCAGCAGGGAACAGGGGCCCCAAGAGACCCAGTACTTC.

This rearrangement joins TRBV7-2 to TRBJ2-7, with no clear D. Between the trimmed V and J ends, which lost 1 base and 1 base, there was a span of 11 bases. This CDR3 has 15 residues. Per the germline V gene, CDR1 is SGHTA and CDR2 is FQGNSA. The chain's CDR3 is CASSLEVSRSYEQYF. The CDR3 DNA follows: TGTGCCAGCAGCTTAGAGGTCAGCCGATCCTACGAGCAGTACTTC.

This clonotype was seen a few times. The chain has TRBV6-1 and TRBJ2-5, with 8 bases that match TRBD1. The germline V gene has CDR1 MNHNS and CDR2 SASEGT. The CDR3 is 14 residues long. Trimming at V came to 7 bases and at J to 4 bases, leaving 8 bases not matched to a gene. CDR3 bases: TGTGCCAGCACTTTAGGACAGGGTGGAGAGACCCAGTACTTC. The encoded protein is CASTLGQGGETQYF.

This clonotype was detected a few times. The genes are TRBV5-6 and TRBJ2-7; maybe TRBD1 (5 bases). The V and J ends lost 5 bases and 3 bases respectively, with 9 bases between them. Germline-derived CDR1 and CDR2 are SGHDT and YYEEEE. This CDR3 contains 12 residues. This chain's CDR3 is CASRPGFYEQYF. The DNA for the CDR3 is TGTGCCAGCAGGCCAGGGTTCTACGAGCAGTACTTC.

V gene TRBV9 combines with J gene TRBJ1-2; D unresolved. CDR3 length: 15 residues. Germline CDR1 is SGDLS and CDR2 is YYNGEE. V gave up 0 bases and J gave up 0 bases, with 9 bases separating them. CDR3 nucleotides: TGTGCCAGCAGCGTAGTCTCGGTGTCTAACTATGGCTACACCTTC. Translating gives CASSVVSVSNYGYTF.

The chain uses TRBV10-2 and TRBJ1-1; tentatively, D is TRBD1 (5 bases). CDR3 length: 13 residues. From germline, CDR1 is WSHSY and CDR2 SAAADI. Trimming shortened V by 5 bases and J by 9 bases, and 16 bases separated the two germline ends. CDR3 sequence: CASSPDGGSKAFF. Written as DNA, the CDR3 is TGCGCCAGCAGTCCCGACGGGGGGAGTAAAGCTTTCTTT.

The table lists this clonotype with many counts. The gene calls are TRBV10-3 and TRBJ2-5; 9 bases are a match to TRBD1. Germline lookup yields CDR1 ENHRY and CDR2 SYGVKD. CDR3 size: 14 residues. With V trimmed by 7 bases and J by 5 bases, 8 bases remained unmatched. CDR3 sequence reads: CAIKQGQGSETQYF. The CDR3 nucleotides read TGTGCCATCAAGCAAGGACAGGGGTCGGAGACCCAGTACTTC.

The chain is built from TRBV6-6 and TRBJ1-1; 9 bases are a match to TRBD1. V was pared by 2 bases and J by 4 bases, with 5 bases of the junction left unmatched. CDR1 and CDR2 (germline): MNHNY, SVGAGI (reference sequence). The CDR3 has 15 residues. The DNA of the CDR3 is TGTGCCAGCAGTTACGCGGGACAGGGTCCCACTGAAGCTTTCTTT. It codes for CASSYAGQGPTEAFF.

Here the CDR3 DNA reads TGCGCCAGCAGCTCGAATGATCGGGGTGCCTACGAGCAGTACTTC. It yields the protein CASSSNDRGAYEQYF. The chain joins TRBV5-1 to TRBJ2-7, with D possibly being TRBD2 (5 bases). With 3 bases removed from V and 2 bases from J, the gap between germline ends came to 15 bases. The CDR3 loop spans 15 amino acids. Germline-derived CDR1 and CDR2 are SGHRS and YFSETQ.

This clonotype was picked up a small number of times. The chain links TRBV24-1 to TRBJ2-1; tentative D call: TRBD1 (5 bases). Trimming left V 6 bases short and J 8 bases short, with 16 bases between. Per germline, CDR1 KGHDR and CDR2 SFDVKD. The CDR3 extends over 14 amino acids. The CDR3 DNA reads as TGTGCCACCAGTAGGAAGGGGCCCTATTATGAGCAGTTCTTC. Translated, it gives CATSRKGPYYEQFF.

This clonotype turned up a few times. The chain links TRBV7-9 to TRBJ2-5; D is unresolved. CDR1 is SEHNR and CDR2 is FQNEAQ in the germline V gene (reference sequence). The CDR3 has 15 amino acids. V shed 5 bases and J shed 5 bases, with 18 bases lying between them. CDR3 nucleotide sequence: TGTGCCAGCAGCCCCGTGGAAGCCCGGACGGAGACCCAGTACTTC. Its translation: CASSPVEARTETQYF.